These 22 T cell receptor beta chains came from one sample sequenced in a study of T cell repertoires in cytomegalovirus infection. TCRdb re-derived calls from the reads in MiXCR, one entry per CDR3 protein. The table includes 750,000 to 900,000 distinct CDR3 sequences, about 28% detected once. Antigens for these TCRs are unknown. Sequencing was performed on cultured CD8+ T cells from PBMCs, taken from culture after CMV antigen stimulation. All receptors derive from a human donor in good health (CMV status not recorded). Some clones in this sample may be carry-over from other donors' samples.

The CDR3 nucleotides read TGTGCCAGCAGCTTAGTAGGGACAGGGGATCGTAACACTGAAGCTTTCTTT. Its protein is CASSLVGTGDRNTEAFF. The V call is TRBV7-9, the J call TRBJ1-1, with 10 bases aligning to TRBD1. The V gene end was trimmed by 1 base and the J gene end by 2 bases; junction bases not matched to a gene: 7. CDR3 length equals 17 residues. Germline CDR1 is SEHNR and CDR2 is FQNEAQ (reference sequence).

This chain connects TRBV28 to TRBJ2-1; D is perhaps TRBD2 (5 bases). V was trimmed by 4 bases and J by 6 bases, leaving 13 bases between them. There are 14 residues in the CDR3. Germline assignment: CDR1 MDHEN and CDR2 SYDVKM. The CDR3 coding sequence is TGTGCCAGCAGTTGGGTTAGCGCGGGCAATGAGCAGTTCTTC. Its protein product is CASSWVSAGNEQFF.

The gene calls are TRBV12-5 and TRBJ2-5; D possibly corresponds to TRBD2 (6 bases). V lost 2 bases and J 5 bases, leaving 15 bases between the germline ends. The V gene's germline CDR1 is LGHNT and CDR2 FRNRAP. The CDR3 covers 15 residues. The CDR3 protein is CASGLRAGGKETQYF. CDR3 coding DNA: TGTGCTAGTGGTTTGAGGGCCGGAGGGAAGGAGACCCAGTACTTC.

The chain links TRBV4-3 to TRBJ1-2; a possible D gene is TRBD1 (5 bases). CDR3 length: 21 residues. The germline V and J ends were trimmed by 0 bases and 2 bases, with 28 bases remaining between them. Germline V gene sequence: CDR1 LGHNA, CDR2 YSLEER. As DNA, the CDR3 is TGCGCCAGCAGCCAAGACCTGGTAACACCCCTGGACAAACTTCTCAACTATGGCTACACCTTC. This encodes CASSQDLVTPLDKLLNYGYTF.

The J gene is TRBJ1-5, the V gene TRBV12-3 or TRBV12-4; 8 nucleotides match TRBD1. The CDR3 runs to 15 residues. V gave up 7 bases and J gave up 6 bases; unmatched junction bases: 11. The CDR3 here is CASTDPRQGSQPQHF. For the CDR3, the DNA is TGTGCCAGCACCGACCCCCGACAGGGGAGTCAGCCCCAGCATTTT.

V and J are TRBV7-6 and TRBJ2-1; D not certain. Trimming stripped 5 bases from V and 0 bases from J, with 14 bases between. This CDR3 spans 16 amino acids. Germline V lookup: CDR1 SGHVS, CDR2 FNYEAQ. CDR3 loop: CASSRRDLSSYNEQFF. The CDR3, as DNA: TGTGCCAGCAGCCGACGTGACCTTAGCTCCTACAATGAGCAGTTCTTC.

This clonotype was picked up many times. The genes are TRBV12-3 or TRBV12-4 and TRBJ2-2; no definite D call. The CDR3 length is 15 residues. Trimming removed 3 bases at V and 4 bases at J, with 12 bases between. The CDR3 loop is CASSLNPVGTGELFF. CDR3 in DNA: TGTGCCAGCAGTTTGAACCCTGTCGGCACCGGGGAGCTGTTTTTT.

This clonotype was found many times. V and J are TRBV5-4 and TRBJ2-1; 14 bases map to TRBD2. This CDR3 contains 15 residues. Germline assignment: CDR1 SGHNT and CDR2 YYREEE (reference sequence). V gave up 4 bases and J gave up 6 bases; unmatched junction bases: 3. The CDR3 region has the DNA TGTGCCAGCAGCCCGGGACTAGCGGGGGCCAATGAGCAGTTCTTC. It yields the protein CASSPGLAGANEQFF. Combining the CDR3 with reference TRBV5-4 and TRBJ2-1 gives the whole variable domain ETGVTQSPTHLIKTRGQQVTLRCSSQSGHNTVSWYQQALGQGPQFIFQYYREEENGRGNFPPRFSGLQFPNYSSELNVNALELDDSALYLCASSPGLAGANEQFFGPGTRLTVL.

V is TRBV11-3 and J is TRBJ2-1, with 7 nucleotides matching TRBD2. The junction had 1 base not matched to a gene; V was cut back by 0 bases and J by 5 bases. CDR1 is SGHNT, CDR2 YENEEA, per germline. This CDR3 region has 14 residues. CDR3 coding DNA: TGTGCCAGCAGCTTAGATAGCGGGCACAATGAGCAGTTCTTC. Its protein product is CASSLDSGHNEQFF.

This clonotype came up a few times. The chain is built from TRBV29-1 and TRBJ1-1, with D unclear. The V gene's germline CDR1 is SQVTM and CDR2 ANQGSEA. CDR3 size: 12 residues. The V and J ends lost 0 bases and 6 bases respectively, with 8 bases between them. CDR3 bases: TGCAGCGTTGAAGATGGGCCTTCTGAAGCTTTCTTT. As protein: CSVEDGPSEAFF. The full variable domain, completed using reference TRBV29-1 and TRBJ1-1, is SAVISQKPSRDICQRGTSLTIQCQVDSQVTMMFWYRQQPGQSLTLIATANQGSEATYESGFVIDKFPISRPNLTFSTLTVSNMSPEDSSIYLCSVEDGPSEAFFGQGTRLTVV.

V gene TRBV10-3 combines with J gene TRBJ2-1; the match to TRBD1 covers 8 bases. The V gene end was trimmed by 4 bases and the J gene end by 3 bases; junction bases not matched to a gene: 8. Germline CDR1 is ENHRY and CDR2 is SYGVKD. This CDR3 has 16 amino acids. CDR3 sequence reads: CAISARQGRDYNEQFF. The CDR3 nucleotides are TGTGCCATCAGTGCGCGACAGGGGCGAGACTACAATGAGCAGTTCTTC.

The CDR3 region is CASSYPPGTQETQYF. DNA of the CDR3: TGTGCCAGCAGTTACCCGCCGGGGACACAAGAGACCCAGTACTTC. V is TRBV6-6 and J is TRBJ2-5; the D gene is possibly TRBD1 (6 bases). This CDR3 is built from 15 residues. With 2 bases removed from V and 2 bases from J, the gap between germline ends came to 12 bases. In germline, CDR1 is MNHNY, CDR2 SVGAGI (reference sequence).

The chain employs TRBV27 and TRBJ2-1; no reliable D call. The V gene's germline CDR1 is MNHEY and CDR2 SMNVEV (reference sequence). The CDR3 covers 12 residues. Trimming cost V 2 bases and J 13 bases, with 12 bases left between them. The CDR3 loop is CASSLGRWIQFF. In DNA form, the CDR3 reads TGTGCCAGCAGTTTAGGGCGATGGATACAGTTCTTC.

The chain recombines TRBV6-6 with TRBJ1-2; TRBD1 matches 9 bases. The V segment lost 6 bases and the J segment 8 bases; nucleotides outside the gene matches: 10. CDR1 is MNHNY, CDR2 SVGAGI, per germline (reference sequence). The CDR3 contains 14 residues. CDR3 DNA sequence: TGTGCCAGCAGAATCCGGGACAGGGCTTCCGGCTACACCTTC. It specifies CASRIRDRASGYTF.

A few counts support this clonotype. The chain recombines TRBV5-6 with TRBJ1-1; D is ambiguous. CDR1 and CDR2 (germline): SGHDT, YYEEEE. Trimming took 0 bases from V and 6 from J, leaving 6 bases between them. The CDR3 extends over 12 amino acids. CDR3 in DNA: TGTGCCAGCAGCTTGGCCCGCTCTGAAGCTTTCTTT. Translating gives CASSLARSEAFF.

The chain recombines TRBV19 with TRBJ2-1; possible D gene TRBD1, 6 bases. The CDR3 loop spans 14 amino acids. V was trimmed by 10 bases and J by 6 bases, leaving 19 bases between them. Germline V gene sequence: CDR1 LNHDA, CDR2 SQIVND (reference sequence). The CDR3 nucleotides read TGTGCCACAGCCTTCCCCACAGGGAGCAATGAGCAGTTCTTC. Amino acid sequence: CATAFPTGSNEQFF. The variable domain in full, with the rest retrieved from reference TRBV19 and TRBJ2-1, is DGGITQSPKYLFRKEGQNVTLSCEQNLNHDAMYWYRQDPGQGLRLIYYSQIVNDFQKGDIAEGYSVSREKKESFPLTVTSAQKNPTAFYLCATAFPTGSNEQFFGPGTRLTVL.

This clonotype has more than one count but fewer than ten. The genes are TRBV4-1 and TRBJ1-1, with D uncertain. The germline V and J ends were trimmed by 6 bases and 0 bases, with 17 bases remaining between them. Germline V CDR1 and CDR2: MGHRA, YSYEKL. The CDR3 runs 16 residues. The CDR3: CASSRQATGVNTEAFF. CDR3 coding DNA: TGCGCCAGCAGTCGTCAGGCGACTGGGGTGAACACTGAAGCTTTCTTT.

The V and J genes are TRBV9 and TRBJ2-7, with 8 nucleotides matching TRBD2. V dropped 5 bases and J dropped 2; count of bases not matched to a gene: 3. CDR1 and CDR2 from the germline V gene are SGDLS and YYNGEE. The CDR3 sequence is 13 residues long. CDR3 amino acids: CASRRGATYEQYV. The CDR3, as DNA: TGTGCCAGCAGGCGGGGGGCAACCTACGAGCAGTACGTC.

The rearrangement joins TRBV27 to TRBJ2-1; TRBD2 matches 10 bases. The CDR3 spans 15 residues. Germline V CDR1 and CDR2: MNHEY, SMNVEV (reference sequence). J gave up 9 bases and V 5 bases, and 10 bases lay outside the gene matches. CDR3 sequence reads: CASSLSGGNNFEQFF. CDR3 sequence (DNA): TGTGCCAGCAGTCTTAGCGGGGGGAATAATTTTGAGCAGTTCTTC.

This clonotype was observed at least ten times. The rearrangement uses TRBV7-2 and TRBJ2-1; D is undetermined. V lost 5 bases and J 4 bases, leaving 6 bases between the germline ends. The CDR3 spans 12 residues. Germline lookup yields CDR1 SGHTA and CDR2 FQGNSA. CDR3 loop: CASSPSYNEQFF. Here the CDR3 DNA reads TGTGCCAGCAGCCCTAGTTACAATGAGCAGTTCTTC. Drawing the rest from reference TRBV7-2 and TRBJ2-1, the complete variable domain is GAGVSQSPSNKVTEKGKDVELRCDPISGHTALYWYRQSLGQGLEFLIYFQGNSAPDKSGLPSDRFSAERTGGSVSTLTIQRTQQEDSAVYLCASSPSYNEQFFGPGTRLTVL.

As for this clonotype: Since a much larger clone is just one base distant, this may be a read error. The chain carries TRBV7-4 and TRBJ1-1, with 7 bases identical to TRBD1. Germline loops: CDR1 SGHVT, CDR2 SQSDAQ. The CDR3 totals 16 residues. J lost 2 bases, V lost 3 bases, and 9 bases had no gene match. CDR3 sequence (DNA): TGTGCCAGCAGCTTCCCGAGGGACAGAATAAACACTGAAGCTTTCTTT. This codes for CASSFPRDRINTEAFF.

The sample holds many counts of this clonotype. This chain links TRBV7-3 with TRBJ1-1, with D unresolved. V lost 2 bases, J lost 7 bases, and 8 bases lay in between. Per the germline V gene, CDR1 is SGHTA and CDR2 is FQGTGA. The CDR3 is 12 residues long. In DNA form, the CDR3 reads TGTGCCAGCAGCTTACCGGGGTTTGAAGCTTTCTTT. Amino acid sequence: CASSLPGFEAFF.